This entry describes one T cell receptor (beta chain). What it binds is unknown. The sample is drawn from a study of PD-1 blockade in classical Hodgkin lymphoma. Study outcomes and limitations: As was reported, newly diagnosed patients showed lower baseline TCR diversity than healthy donors did.

Germline CDR1 and CDR2: MNHNY and SVGAGI (reference sequence). This CDR3 is 14 amino acids long. Trimming shortened V by 2 bases and J by 7 bases, and 12 bases separated the two germline ends. Some clones are missing from TCRdb's copy, which holds only in-frame ones; the method was immunoSEQ multiplex PCR. This table holds around 60,000 clones, roughly 87% found once. Time point specified: cycle 4 day 1 (C4D1), after less than 7 weeks of nivolumab. There was relapse after autologous stem cell transplantation in every patient, and there was variation in brentuximab vedotin exposure. The TCR originated in a human donor with classical Hodgkin lymphoma. The source was peripheral blood mononuclear cells (PBMCs), collected before the fourth cycle of nivolumab. The J gene is TRBJ2-1, the V gene TRBV6-6; D is unresolved. This CDR3 reads CASSYRAPRNEQFF. The CDR3 DNA reads as TGTGCCAGCAGTTACAGGGCCCCCAGGAATGAGCAGTTCTTC.